This T cell receptor beta chain was captured by sequencing in a study of T cell clusters in autoimmune cytopenias. Whole-study findings and limits: TRB repertoire shifts in secondary cytopenia and chronic lymphocytic leukemia mostly reflected lymphoma, not autoimmunity. The cluster-lack signature was not seen for secondary cytopenia versus chronic lymphocytic leukemia. No experiment has yet validated the function of the T cell clusters defined in silico.

Multiplex touch-down PCR amplified TRB using TRB-A and TRB-B pools in one tube. TCRdb re-called the multiplex PCR reads, yielding one record per CDR3 amino acid sequence without DNA. Recorded for this sample: some 6,200 distinct CDR3 sequences. As for this clonotype: Its antigen is not identified.

Some 38,000 genome equivalents of blood DNA were amplified for TRB. The sample was peripheral blood. The TCR comes from a human donor with an autoimmune cytopenia or autoimmune hepatitis (not recorded which).

The CDR3 protein is CASSYNSGTGGTDTQYF. The rearrangement links TRBV7-9 to TRBJ2-3; TCRdb returns TRBD1, unconfirmable since there is no DNA. This CDR3 region has 17 residues. Germline CDR1 is SEHNR and CDR2 is FQNEAQ (reference sequence). The full variable domain, in which reference TRBV7-9 and TRBJ2-3 provide the parts outside the CDR3, is DTGVSQNPRHKITKRGQNVTFRCDPISEHNRLYWYRQTLGQGPEFLTYFQNEAQLEKSRLLSDRFSAERPKGSFSTLEIQRTEQGDSAMYLCASSYNSGTGGTDTQYFGPGTRLTVL.